The 19 T cell receptor beta chains below were found in one sample sequenced in a study of T cell responses to AZD1222 COVID-19 vaccine. Clones were sequenced by immunoSEQ multiplex PCR, and TCRdb holds only the in-frame ones, with some missing. The data hold about 150,000 clones, with about 87% observed a single time. The source material was peripheral blood, sampled on day 0 of AZD1222 vaccination. These receptor sequences come from an adult in good health.

This chain links TRBV10-3 with TRBJ1-4, with a possible D match to TRBD1 (6 bases). Trimming stripped 10 bases from V and 7 bases from J, with 16 bases between. The length of the CDR3 is 13 residues. In germline, CDR1 is ENHRY, CDR2 SYGVKD. CDR3 DNA: TGTGCCACAGGCCCTAGGGGGAGTGAAAAACTGTTTTTT. It translates to CATGPRGSEKLFF.

V is TRBV7-2 and J is TRBJ2-7; 9 positions agree with TRBD2. CDR3 length: 15 amino acids. The germline V gene has CDR1 SGHTA and CDR2 FQGNSA. The V and J ends lost 2 bases and 2 bases, in that order; junction bases with no gene match: 4. CDR3 protein: CASSLPLAGTYEQYF. The CDR3 nucleotides are TGTGCCAGCAGCTTACCCCTAGCGGGGACCTACGAGCAGTACTTC. Filled out from reference TRBV7-2 and TRBJ2-7, the complete variable domain reads GAGVSQSPSNKVTEKGKDVELRCDPISGHTALYWYRQSLGQGLEFLIYFQGNSAPDKSGLPSDRFSAERTGGSVSTLTIQRTQQEDSAVYLCASSLPLAGTYEQYFGPGTRLTVT.

This clone occurred a few times. V is TRBV7-2 and J is TRBJ1-2, with TRBD1 identical over 10 bases. Trimming at V came to 8 bases and at J to 6 bases, leaving 6 bases not matched to a gene. Germline V gene sequence: CDR1 SGHTA, CDR2 FQGNSA. This CDR3 spans 13 amino acids. The DNA of the CDR3 is TGTGCCAGCGTGGGGACAGGGGAGAATGGCTACACCTTC. Amino acid sequence: CASVGTGENGYTF.

V gene TRBV6-2 or TRBV6-3 combines with J gene TRBJ2-7; D perhaps matches TRBD1 (5 bases). V lost 6 bases and J lost 1, with 28 bases in between. The germline gives CDR1 MNHEY, CDR2 SVGEGT. The CDR3 has 19 amino acids. DNA of the CDR3: TGTGCCAGCAGCCGATCTTCCCCGTGGCAGGGTCCTTTTTCCTACGAGCAGTACTTC. This sequence encodes CASSRSSPWQGPFSYEQYF.

This sequence joins TRBV6-1 and TRBJ1-3, with D possibly TRBD1 on 5 matching bases. The CDR3 spans 18 residues. V dropped 3 bases and J dropped 0 bases, with 18 bases sitting between them. Germline CDR1 is MNHNS and CDR2 is SASEGT. CDR3 in DNA: TGTGCCAGCAGTGATCGTACCGGGACGATAAGCTCTGGAAACACCATATATTTT. This gives the protein CASSDRTGTISSGNTIYF.

The V call is TRBV29-1, the J call TRBJ1-1; possible D gene TRBD1, 5 bases. CDR1 is SQVTM and CDR2 is ANQGSEA in the germline V gene. The germline V and J ends were trimmed by 8 bases and 0 bases, with 19 bases remaining between them. The CDR3 sequence is 15 residues long. The CDR3 sequence: CSSPGAQSMNTEAFF. In DNA, the CDR3 is TGCAGCTCTCCTGGGGCCCAGAGCATGAACACTGAAGCTTTCTTT.

The chain joins TRBV28 to TRBJ1-5; 7 bases are shared with TRBD1. V dropped 2 bases and J dropped 4; count of bases not matched to a gene: 5. In germline, CDR1 is MDHEN, CDR2 SYDVKM. This CDR3 contains 15 residues. In nucleotides, the CDR3 is TGTGCCAGCAGTTTACTCGGGACAGCTAATCAGCCCCAGCATTTT. Translating gives CASSLLGTANQPQHF.

This clone was counted once. The chain couples TRBV6-6 to TRBJ1-6; 10 nucleotides line up with TRBD1. Looked up from germline, CDR1 is MNHNY and CDR2 is SVGAGI (reference sequence). The V and J ends lost 2 bases and 6 bases, in that order; junction bases with no gene match: 4. The CDR3 totals 16 residues. DNA for the CDR3: TGTGCCAGCAGTTACACCCGGACAGGGGGTAATTCACCCCTCCACTTT. It encodes CASSYTRTGGNSPLHF.

The rearrangement uses TRBV20-1 and TRBJ1-1, with no clear D. The CDR3 is 11 residues long. In germline, CDR1 is DFQATT, CDR2 SNEGSKA (reference sequence). Trimming pared 6 bases from V and 6 bases from J, leaving 11 bases between. CDR3 sequence (DNA): TGCAGTGCCCTCGACTGGCCTGAAGCTTTCTTT. It codes for CSALDWPEAFF.

The V and J genes are TRBV5-1 and TRBJ2-1; 12 bases match TRBD1. Trimming took 3 bases from V and 15 from J; bases not matched to a gene: 4. Per germline, CDR1 SGHRS and CDR2 YFSETQ. This CDR3 is built from 12 residues. The CDR3 nucleotides read TGCGCCAGCAGCTCGGGACAGGGGGCTATGTTCTTC. It encodes CASSSGQGAMFF.

The chain carries TRBV28 and TRBJ1-5, with D possibly TRBD1 on 6 matching bases. The CDR3 has 16 residues. With 6 bases removed from V and 0 bases from J, the gap between germline ends came to 15 bases. CDR1 MDHEN and CDR2 SYDVKM come from the germline V gene. The CDR3 spells CASRPSVRGSNQPQHF. DNA of the CDR3: TGTGCCAGCAGGCCCTCGGTCAGGGGTAGCAATCAGCCCCAGCATTTT.

This clone was recorded only once. This chain uses TRBV12-3 or TRBV12-4 with TRBJ1-6; unclear D gene. V was clipped by 5 bases and J by 10 bases, with 9 bases between them. The CDR3 sequence is 12 residues long. CDR3 region: CASSLAVSPLHF. CDR3 nucleotide sequence: TGTGCCAGCAGTCTGGCGGTCTCACCCCTCCACTTT.

The chain links TRBV4-1 to TRBJ2-4; D perhaps matches TRBD1 (6 bases). The V end was cut by 1 base, the J end by 0 bases, with 16 bases between. The germline gives CDR1 MGHRA, CDR2 YSYEKL. This CDR3 has 18 amino acids. CDR3 sequence reads: CASSQAKGDDLAKNIQYF. The DNA of the CDR3 is TGCGCCAGCAGCCAAGCAAAGGGGGACGATTTAGCCAAAAACATTCAGTACTTC.

The rearrangement uses TRBV2 and TRBJ2-3; D is unresolved. The germline V and J ends were trimmed by 4 bases and 6 bases, with 8 bases remaining between them. Germline lookup yields CDR1 SNHLY and CDR2 FYNNEI. This CDR3 has 12 residues. The CDR3 DNA is TGTGCCAGCAGTGTTATAGGGGATACGCAGTATTTT. Translated, it gives CASSVIGDTQYF.

V usage is TRBV4-1 and J usage is TRBJ2-3; 7 bases are shared with TRBD2. Trimming at V came to 1 base and at J to 6 bases, leaving 7 bases not matched to a gene. The CDR3 loop spans 15 amino acids. In germline, CDR1 is MGHRA, CDR2 YSYEKL. CDR3 loop: CASSQVITGGDTQYF. As DNA, the CDR3 is TGCGCCAGCAGCCAAGTTATTACCGGGGGGGATACGCAGTATTTT.

The rearrangement uses TRBV6-6 and TRBJ1-2, with 7 bases aligning to TRBD1. Germline loops: CDR1 MNHNY, CDR2 SVGAGI (reference sequence). This CDR3 has 14 residues. J lost 8 bases, V lost 1 base, and 7 bases had no gene match. In DNA, the CDR3 is TGTGCCAGCAGTTACTTAGAGGGGGCGGTAGGCTACACCTTC. As protein: CASSYLEGAVGYTF.

The genes are TRBV6-5 and TRBJ1-1, with D possibly TRBD1 on 6 matching bases. The V gene lost 11 bases and the J gene lost 2 bases, with 15 bases spanning the gap. Per germline, CDR1 MNHEY and CDR2 SVGAGI. This CDR3 region has 13 residues. The CDR3 region is CAGYRAGNTEAFF. For the CDR3, the DNA is TGTGCCGGGTACAGGGCAGGTAACACTGAAGCTTTCTTT.

The chain recombines TRBV5-6 with TRBJ2-3; D might be TRBD1 or TRBD2, each matching 5 bases. The germline V and J ends were trimmed by 5 bases and 6 bases, with 13 bases remaining between them. Germline V gene lookup returns CDR1 SGHDT and CDR2 YYEEEE. The CDR3 is 13 residues long. In DNA form, the CDR3 reads TGTGCCAGCAGGCTTCGGGGCCCGGATACGCAGTATTTT. This codes for CASRLRGPDTQYF.

The rearrangement links TRBV5-1 to TRBJ1-2, with no clear D. This CDR3 is 12 amino acids long. Germline CDR1 is SGHRS and CDR2 is YFSETQ. Deletions cut 4 bases from V and 4 bases from J, with 8 bases between. The CDR3 DNA follows: TGCGCCAGCAGCGACGACTTCTATGGCTACACCTTC. This sequence encodes CASSDDFYGYTF.